Below are 8 T cell receptor beta chains sequenced from a single sample in a study of shared T cell receptors in the human thymus. Generated by immunoSEQ multiplex PCR, the TCRdb table keeps only in-frame clones and is missing some. This sample has over 650,000 clones; approximately 89% occur once, and the top ten carry roughly 0.0094%. These data also formed part of another study, on human thymus T cells.

The specimen was thymocytes. Receptors originate from a boy under three years old with a congenital heart defect.

The rearrangement links TRBV14 to TRBJ1-1, with D possibly being TRBD1 (6 bases). Germline-derived CDR1 and CDR2 are SGHDN and FVKESK. This CDR3 has 14 amino acids. The V gene lost 0 bases and the J gene lost 5 bases, with 10 bases spanning the gap. DNA for the CDR3: TGTGCCAGCAGCCAAGAGGGGGCGAAGACTGAAGCTTTCTTT. Its translation: CASSQEGAKTEAFF. Filled out from reference TRBV14 and TRBJ1-1, the complete variable domain reads EAGVTQFPSHSVIEKGQTVTLRCDPISGHDNLYWYRRVMGKEIKFLLHFVKESKQDESGMPNNRFLAERTGGTYSTLKVQPAELEDSGVYFCASSQEGAKTEAFFGQGTRLTVV.

V usage is TRBV27 and J usage is TRBJ1-1; TRBD1 is a possible D gene (5 bases). V was pared by 2 bases and J by 1 base, with 11 bases between. The germline V gene encodes CDR1 MNHEY and CDR2 SMNVEV (reference sequence). CDR3 size: 15 residues. The chain's CDR3 is CASSLLQGRNTEAFF. In DNA, the CDR3 is TGTGCCAGCAGTTTACTTCAGGGCAGGAACACTGAAGCTTTCTTT.

This clone came up once. This chain uses TRBV10-1 with TRBJ2-3, with D possibly being TRBD2 (6 bases). Germline V gives CDR1 WNHNN, CDR2 SYGVQD (reference sequence). Deletions cut 5 bases from V and 5 bases from J, with 14 bases between. The CDR3 is made up of 14 amino acids. The CDR3 loop is CASSPTAAGDTQYF. The CDR3 DNA reads as TGCGCCAGCAGTCCCACTGCAGCGGGAGATACGCAGTATTTT.

V is TRBV2 and J is TRBJ2-4, with D unresolved. There are 16 residues in the CDR3. Germline CDR1 SNHLY, CDR2 FYNNEI. V was trimmed by 2 bases and J by 0 bases, leaving 11 bases between them. As DNA, the CDR3 is TGTGCCAGCAGTGAATTTAAGCTACTAGCCAAAAACATTCAGTACTTC. This codes for CASSEFKLLAKNIQYF.

The J gene is TRBJ1-4, the V gene TRBV18; possible D gene TRBD1, 5 bases. The germline V gene has CDR1 KGHSH and CDR2 LQKENI. This CDR3 is 15 amino acids long. V gave up 3 bases and J gave up 3 bases, with 11 bases separating them. In DNA, the CDR3 is TGTGCCAGCTCACCTTTGGGGGGTGCTAATGAAAAACTGTTTTTT. Amino acid sequence: CASSPLGGANEKLFF.

J is TRBJ2-5 and V is TRBV6-7; 8 bases line up with TRBD1. TRBV6-7 is known as an ORF, though its function is uncertain. The CDR3 consists of 21 residues. V was pared by 0 bases and J by 5 bases, with 23 bases of the junction left unmatched. The CDR3 sequence: CASSYSSEDRGQLPSRETQYF. The CDR3, as DNA: TGTGCCAGCAGTTACTCTTCAGAAGACAGGGGACAACTTCCTTCTCGGGAGACCCAGTACTTC.

This clone appeared a single time. The chain recombines TRBV11-2 with TRBJ2-2; no firm D call. Trimming stripped 1 base from V and 8 bases from J, with 11 bases between. CDR3 size: 14 residues. The germline V gene has CDR1 SGHAT and CDR2 FQNNGV. Written as DNA, the CDR3 is TGTGCCAGCAGCTTAGGCCGGTTGTGGGGGGAGCTGTTTTTT. This codes for CASSLGRLWGELFF.

V usage is TRBV5-1 and J usage is TRBJ2-3; TRBD2 matches at 15 bases. The germline V gene has CDR1 SGHRS and CDR2 YFSETQ. Trimming took 3 bases from V and 2 from J; bases not matched to a gene: 4. The CDR3 loop spans 17 amino acids. The chain's CDR3 is CASSSGTSGRHTDTQYF. CDR3 in DNA: TGCGCCAGCAGCTCCGGGACTAGCGGGAGGCACACAGATACGCAGTATTTT.